What follows are 11 T cell receptor beta chains derived from one specimen sequenced in a study. One entry per CDR3 protein results from TCRdb running MiXCR on the 5' RACE reads. The sample holds roughly 45,000 distinct CDR3 sequences, around 20% seen once. Tregs were sorted as CD4+CD25+CD127-/low cells. Sequenced: Tregs sorted from blood. The source is a female donor with breast cancer.

This clonotype appeared a few times. The genes are TRBV28 and TRBJ1-2; the match to TRBD1 covers 8 bases. Germline V gene sequence: CDR1 MDHEN, CDR2 SYDVKM. CDR3 size: 16 residues. V dropped 2 bases and J dropped 3; count of bases not matched to a gene: 8. The CDR3 protein is CASSLNVLTGDYGYTF. The CDR3 DNA is TGTGCCAGCAGTTTAAATGTTTTGACAGGGGACTATGGCTACACCTTC.

A few counts support this clonotype. The chain links TRBV2 to TRBJ2-7; 9 bases map to TRBD2. V shed 4 bases, J shed 2 bases, and the junction held 3 bases outside the gene matches. Looked up from germline, CDR1 is SNHLY and CDR2 is FYNNEI. This CDR3 is built from 14 residues. The CDR3 sequence: CASSAQREAYEQYF. The CDR3 DNA sequence: TGTGCCAGCAGTGCCCAGCGGGAGGCCTACGAGCAGTACTTC.

V and J are TRBV12-3 or TRBV12-4 and TRBJ2-3; the D gene is possibly TRBD2 (6 bases). This CDR3 has 15 residues. The V end was cut by 6 bases, the J end by 0 bases, with 13 bases between. The CDR3 DNA follows: TGTGCCAGCAGCTCAGCGGGCGCTAGCACAGATACGCAGTATTTT. It translates to CASSSAGASTDTQYF.

The chain has TRBV20-1 and TRBJ2-3, with D tentatively TRBD2 (5 bases). The germline V and J ends were trimmed by 6 bases and 5 bases, with 24 bases remaining between them. Germline CDR1 DFQATT, CDR2 SNEGSKA (reference sequence). The CDR3 covers 16 residues. The CDR3 region is CSARPGGRGRRDTQYF. CDR3 nucleotides: TGCAGTGCCCGCCCGGGTGGTAGAGGGAGAAGAGATACGCAGTATTTT.

The J gene is TRBJ2-7, the V gene TRBV25-1; 11 positions agree with TRBD1. Germline trimming cut 7 bases from V and 7 bases from J; bases unmatched to any gene: 12. This CDR3 contains 15 residues. Germline values: CDR1 MGHDK, CDR2 SYGVNS. The CDR3 DNA reads TGTGCCAGCATCGCGCCCGGGACAGGGGGGCGAGAGCAGTACTTC. As protein: CASIAPGTGGREQYF.

The sample holds a few counts of this clonotype. The J gene is TRBJ1-3, the V gene TRBV12-3 or TRBV12-4; 7 bases are a match to TRBD1. The J segment lost 0 bases and the V segment lost 3 bases, leaving 11 bases of the junction unmatched. The CDR3 loop spans 18 amino acids. This CDR3 reads CASSLSTGSPSSGNTIYF. The CDR3 DNA is TGTGCCAGCAGTTTGTCGACAGGGTCCCCCAGCTCTGGAAACACCATATATTTT.

Written as DNA, the CDR3 is TGCAGTGCTAGAGATCTGGCTCAGCTTTCGAACACCGGGGAGCTGTTTTTT. Protein product: CSARDLAQLSNTGELFF. This sequence joins TRBV20-1 and TRBJ2-2; D not resolved. The germline V gene has CDR1 DFQATT and CDR2 SNEGSKA (reference sequence). Trimming pared 0 bases from V and 0 bases from J, leaving 14 bases between. The CDR3 is 17 residues long.

This chain uses TRBV4-1 with TRBJ1-5, with D possibly being TRBD1 (6 bases). CDR1 and CDR2 from the germline V gene are MGHRA and YSYEKL. V lost 2 bases and J lost 2, with 13 bases in between. The CDR3 covers 16 residues. The CDR3 DNA follows: TGCGCCAGCAGCCAAAGGGACAAAGGCGGCAATCAGCCCCAGCATTTT. Translation: CASSQRDKGGNQPQHF.

This clonotype was picked up many times. The chain joins TRBV7-2 to TRBJ2-2; D is undetermined. Per germline, CDR1 SGHTA and CDR2 FQGNSA. The length of the CDR3 is 14 residues. With 3 bases removed from V and 5 bases from J, the gap between germline ends came to 10 bases. The CDR3 here is CASSLVGITGELFF. The DNA of the CDR3 is TGTGCCAGCAGCTTGGTGGGCATAACCGGGGAGCTGTTTTTT.

This chain connects TRBV27 to TRBJ2-3; D gene uncertain. V was shortened by 6 bases and J by 5 bases, with 12 bases between the two germline ends. This CDR3 contains 13 residues. The V gene's germline CDR1 is MNHEY and CDR2 SMNVEV (reference sequence). The DNA of the CDR3 is TGTGCCAGCAGACCCGTGGATGAAGATACGCAGTATTTT. Its protein product is CASRPVDEDTQYF.

This clonotype was seen a handful of times. The chain links TRBV4-2 to TRBJ2-1; 7 nucleotides align to TRBD2. The V segment lost 0 bases and the J segment 14 bases; nucleotides outside the gene matches: 7. This CDR3 is built from 13 residues. Germline CDR1 is LGHNA and CDR2 is YNFKEQ. The CDR3 region has the DNA TGTGCCAGCAGCCAAGAAAGCGGGAACCGCGAGTTCTTC. Encoded protein: CASSQESGNREFF.